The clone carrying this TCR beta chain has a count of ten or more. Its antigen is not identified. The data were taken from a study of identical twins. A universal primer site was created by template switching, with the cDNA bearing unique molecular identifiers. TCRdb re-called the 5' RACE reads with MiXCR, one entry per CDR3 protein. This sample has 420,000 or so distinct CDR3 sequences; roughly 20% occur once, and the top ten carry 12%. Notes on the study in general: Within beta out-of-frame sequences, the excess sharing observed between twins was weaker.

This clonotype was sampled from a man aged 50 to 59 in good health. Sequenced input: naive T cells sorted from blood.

This chain's CDR3 is CASSQTGLNEQYF. DNA for the CDR3: TGTGCCAGCAGCCAAACAGGGCTCAACGAGCAGTACTTC. The chain carries TRBV7-9 and TRBJ2-7, with TRBD1 as a possible D gene (6 bases). CDR1 and CDR2 from the germline V gene are SEHNR and FQNEAQ (reference sequence). This CDR3 has 13 residues. V dropped 5 bases and J dropped 5 bases, with 13 bases sitting between them.